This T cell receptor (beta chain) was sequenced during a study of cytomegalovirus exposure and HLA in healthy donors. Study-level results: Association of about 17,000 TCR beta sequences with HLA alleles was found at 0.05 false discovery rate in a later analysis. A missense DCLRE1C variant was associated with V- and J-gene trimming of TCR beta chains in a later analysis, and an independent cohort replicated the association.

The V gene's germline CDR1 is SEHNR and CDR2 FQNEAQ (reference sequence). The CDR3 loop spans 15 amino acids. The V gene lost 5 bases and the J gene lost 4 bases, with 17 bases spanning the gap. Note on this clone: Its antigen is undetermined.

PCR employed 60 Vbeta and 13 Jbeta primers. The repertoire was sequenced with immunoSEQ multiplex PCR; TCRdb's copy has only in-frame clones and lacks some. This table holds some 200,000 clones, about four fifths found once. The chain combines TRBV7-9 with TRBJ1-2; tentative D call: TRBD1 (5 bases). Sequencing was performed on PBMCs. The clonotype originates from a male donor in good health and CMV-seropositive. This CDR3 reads CASSRLGGGSYGYTF. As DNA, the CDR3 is TGTGCCAGCAGCCGCCTCGGGGGGGGTAGCTATGGCTACACCTTC.